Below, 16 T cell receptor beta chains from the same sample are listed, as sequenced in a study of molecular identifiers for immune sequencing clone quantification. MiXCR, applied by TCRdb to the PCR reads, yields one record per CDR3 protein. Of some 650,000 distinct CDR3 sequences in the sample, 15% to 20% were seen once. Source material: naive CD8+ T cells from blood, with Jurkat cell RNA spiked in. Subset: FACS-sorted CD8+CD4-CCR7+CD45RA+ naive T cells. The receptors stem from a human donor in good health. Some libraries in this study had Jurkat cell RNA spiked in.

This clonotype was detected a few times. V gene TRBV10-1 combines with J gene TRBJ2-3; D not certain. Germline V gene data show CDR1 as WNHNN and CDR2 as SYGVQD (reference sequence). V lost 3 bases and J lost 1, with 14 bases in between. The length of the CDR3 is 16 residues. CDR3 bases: TGCGCCAGCAGTGAAGTTCCCTCATTGGGCACAGATACGCAGTATTTT. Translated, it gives CASSEVPSLGTDTQYF.

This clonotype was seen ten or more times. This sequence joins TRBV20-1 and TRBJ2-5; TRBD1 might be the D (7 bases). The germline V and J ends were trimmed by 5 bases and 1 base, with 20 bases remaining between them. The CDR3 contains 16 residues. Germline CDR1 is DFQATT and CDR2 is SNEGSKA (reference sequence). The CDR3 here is CSAHTEGARIQETQYF. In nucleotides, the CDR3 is TGCAGTGCTCACACGGAGGGGGCCCGTATCCAAGAGACCCAGTACTTC.

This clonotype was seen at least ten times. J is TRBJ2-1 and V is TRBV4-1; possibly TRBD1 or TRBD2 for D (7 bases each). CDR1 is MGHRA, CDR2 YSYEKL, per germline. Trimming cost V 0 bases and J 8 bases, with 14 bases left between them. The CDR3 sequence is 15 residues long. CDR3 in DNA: TGCGCCAGCAGCCAAGATAGGGCAGGGGGGGATGAGCAGTTCTTC. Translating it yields CASSQDRAGGDEQFF.

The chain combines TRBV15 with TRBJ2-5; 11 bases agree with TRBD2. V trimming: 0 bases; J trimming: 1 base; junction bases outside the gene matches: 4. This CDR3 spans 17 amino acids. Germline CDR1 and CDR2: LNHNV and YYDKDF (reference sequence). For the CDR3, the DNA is TGTGCCACCAGCAGAGATGGGGGACTAGCGGCCCAAGAGACCCAGTACTTC. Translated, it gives CATSRDGGLAAQETQYF.

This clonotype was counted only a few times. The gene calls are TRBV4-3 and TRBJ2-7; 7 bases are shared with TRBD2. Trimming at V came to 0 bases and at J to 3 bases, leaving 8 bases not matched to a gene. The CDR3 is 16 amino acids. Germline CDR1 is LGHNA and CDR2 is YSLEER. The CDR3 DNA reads TGCGCCAGCAGCCAAGAACAAAGCGGGATTCTCTACGAGCAGTACTTC. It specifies CASSQEQSGILYEQYF.

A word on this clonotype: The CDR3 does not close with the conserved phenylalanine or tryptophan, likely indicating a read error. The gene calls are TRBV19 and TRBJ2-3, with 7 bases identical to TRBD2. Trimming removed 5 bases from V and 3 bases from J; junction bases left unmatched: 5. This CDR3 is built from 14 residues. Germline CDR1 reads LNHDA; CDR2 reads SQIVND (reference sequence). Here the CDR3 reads CASSFGLGTDTQYS. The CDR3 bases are TGTGCCAGTAGTTTCGGACTAGGGACAGATACGCAGTATTCT.

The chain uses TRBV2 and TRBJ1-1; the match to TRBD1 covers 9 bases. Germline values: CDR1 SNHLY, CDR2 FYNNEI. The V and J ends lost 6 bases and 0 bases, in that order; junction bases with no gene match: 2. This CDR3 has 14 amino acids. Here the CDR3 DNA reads TGTGCCAGCAGGGACAGGGGCATGAACACTGAAGCTTTCTTT. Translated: CASRDRGMNTEAFF.

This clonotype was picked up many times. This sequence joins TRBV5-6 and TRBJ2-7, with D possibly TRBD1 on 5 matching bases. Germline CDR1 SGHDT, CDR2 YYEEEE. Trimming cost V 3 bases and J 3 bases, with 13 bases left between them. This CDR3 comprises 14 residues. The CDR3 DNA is TGTGCCAGCAGCTCGATTGAGACAGACTACGAGCAGTACTTC. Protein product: CASSSIETDYEQYF.

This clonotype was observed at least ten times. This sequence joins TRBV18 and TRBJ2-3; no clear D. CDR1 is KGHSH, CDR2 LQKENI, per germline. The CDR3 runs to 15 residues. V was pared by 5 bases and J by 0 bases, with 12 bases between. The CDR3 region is CASSTQVTSTDTQYF. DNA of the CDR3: TGTGCCAGCTCAACCCAGGTGACTAGCACAGATACGCAGTATTTT.

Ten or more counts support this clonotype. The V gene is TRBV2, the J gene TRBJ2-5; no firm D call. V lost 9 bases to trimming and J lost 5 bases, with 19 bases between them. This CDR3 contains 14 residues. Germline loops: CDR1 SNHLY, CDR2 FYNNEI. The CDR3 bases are TGTGCCAGTGCGCCGGGTCCTATCGGGGAGACCCAGTACTTC. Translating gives CASAPGPIGETQYF.

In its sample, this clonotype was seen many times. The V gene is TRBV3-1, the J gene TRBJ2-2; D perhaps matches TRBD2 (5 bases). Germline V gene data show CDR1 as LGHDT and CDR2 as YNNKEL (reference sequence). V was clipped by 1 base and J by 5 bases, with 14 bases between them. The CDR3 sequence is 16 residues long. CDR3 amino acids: CASSQGRGTRTGELFF. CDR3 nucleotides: TGTGCCAGCAGCCAAGGTCGGGGAACTAGGACCGGGGAGCTGTTTTTT. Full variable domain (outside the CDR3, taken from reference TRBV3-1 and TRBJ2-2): DTAVSQTPKYLVTQMGNDKSIKCEQNLGHDTMYWYKQDSKKFLKIMFSYNNKELIINETVPNRFSPKSPDKAHLNLHINSLELGDSAVYFCASSQGRGTRTGELFFGEGSRLTVL.

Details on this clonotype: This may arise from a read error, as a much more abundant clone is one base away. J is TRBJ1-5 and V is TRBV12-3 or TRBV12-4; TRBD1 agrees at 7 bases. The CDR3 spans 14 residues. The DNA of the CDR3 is TGTGCCAGCAGTATGGACAGGTCCGGGCAGCCCCTGCATTTT. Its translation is CASSMDRSGQPLHF.

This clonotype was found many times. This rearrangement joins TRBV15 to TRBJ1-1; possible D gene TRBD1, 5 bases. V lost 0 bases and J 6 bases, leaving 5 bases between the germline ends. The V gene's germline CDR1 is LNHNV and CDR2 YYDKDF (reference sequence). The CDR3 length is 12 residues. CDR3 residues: CATSREGAEAFF. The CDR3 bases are TGTGCCACCAGCAGAGAAGGGGCTGAAGCTTTCTTT.

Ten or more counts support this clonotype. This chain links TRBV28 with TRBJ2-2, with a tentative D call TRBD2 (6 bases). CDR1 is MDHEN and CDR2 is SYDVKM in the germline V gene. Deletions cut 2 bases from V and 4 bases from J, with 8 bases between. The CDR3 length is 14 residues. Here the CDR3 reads CASSLGGVTGELFF. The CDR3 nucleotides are TGTGCCAGCAGTTTAGGAGGGGTCACCGGGGAGCTGTTTTTT.

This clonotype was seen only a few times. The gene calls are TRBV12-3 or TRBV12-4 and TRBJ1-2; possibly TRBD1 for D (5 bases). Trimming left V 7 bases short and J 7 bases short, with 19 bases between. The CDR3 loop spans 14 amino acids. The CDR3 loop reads CASTSSPAGGGYTF. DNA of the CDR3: TGTGCCAGCACCTCATCCCCGGCTGGGGGTGGCTACACCTTC.

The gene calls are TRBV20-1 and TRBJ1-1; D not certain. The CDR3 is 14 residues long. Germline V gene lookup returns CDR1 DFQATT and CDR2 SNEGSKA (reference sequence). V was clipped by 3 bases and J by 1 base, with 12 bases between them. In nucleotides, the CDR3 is TGCAGTGCTAGGCCCCCTAAGTGGAACACTGAAGCTTTCTTT. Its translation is CSARPPKWNTEAFF.